These 20 T cell receptor beta chains were sequenced from one sample in a study of cytomegalovirus exposure and HLA in healthy donors. PCR employed 60 Vbeta and 13 Jbeta primers. Repertoires were generated with immunoSEQ multiplex PCR, while TCRdb's copy carries only in-frame clones and drops some. The sample consists of roughly 160,000 clones, 80% to 90% of them appearing once. Specimen: PBMCs. The receptors here all came from a woman aged 50 to 60 in good health and CMV-seronegative.

This clone turned up a few times. The genes are TRBV7-2 and TRBJ2-1, with 13 bases that match TRBD2. In germline, CDR1 is SGHTA, CDR2 FQGNSA. V lost 4 bases, J lost 8 bases, and 14 bases stayed unmatched. CDR3 length: 18 amino acids. CDR3 amino acids: CASSSLARTSGGADEQFF. Written as DNA, the CDR3 is TGTGCCAGCAGCTCCCTCGCCCGCACTAGCGGGGGGGCTGATGAGCAGTTCTTC.

The chain carries TRBV5-1 and TRBJ2-7, with TRBD1 as a possible D gene (6 bases). The V end lost 4 bases, the J end lost 6 bases, and 23 bases lay between the germline ends. The CDR3 extends over 16 amino acids. Per germline, CDR1 SGHRS and CDR2 YFSETQ. CDR3 bases: TGCGCCAGCAGCCAACCTTATGGGGGCGTAACGGGCGAGCAGTACTTC. This codes for CASSQPYGGVTGEQYF.

The rearrangement joins TRBV5-4 to TRBJ2-7, with D possibly matching TRBD2 (6 bases). Germline V CDR1 and CDR2: SGHNT, YYREEE (reference sequence). The CDR3 length is 14 residues. V shed 1 base and J shed 5 bases, with 13 bases lying between them. Here the CDR3 DNA reads TGTGCCAGCAGCTTGTCGCGGGGTATAAACGAGCAGTACTTC. Translated, it gives CASSLSRGINEQYF.

The chain carries TRBV4-2 and TRBJ2-1; 9 bases fit TRBD2. The CDR3 covers 16 residues. The germline gives CDR1 LGHNA, CDR2 YNFKEQ. The V gene end was trimmed by 0 bases and the J gene end by 7 bases; junction bases not matched to a gene: 7. The DNA of the CDR3 is TGTGCCAGCAGCCAAGAGTACAGCGGGGGGAGGAATGAGCAGTTCTTC. This translates into CASSQEYSGGRNEQFF.

The table lists this clone with a count of one. This chain joins TRBV2 and TRBJ1-6, with D perhaps matching TRBD1 (6 bases). CDR3 length: 15 amino acids. Between the trimmed V and J ends, which lost 4 bases and 11 bases, there was a span of 18 bases. Germline values: CDR1 SNHLY, CDR2 FYNNEI. The DNA of the CDR3 is TGTGCCAGCAGTGGCTACCCACAGGGAAAGACACCCCTCCACTTT. Its translation is CASSGYPQGKTPLHF.

The chain has TRBV7-2 and TRBJ2-5, with 7 bases lining up with TRBD2. The germline V gene encodes CDR1 SGHTA and CDR2 FQGNSA. Trimming removed 4 bases from V and 5 bases from J; junction bases left unmatched: 10. CDR3 size: 15 residues. For the CDR3, the DNA is TGTGCCAGCAGCTCAGGCGGGGTGGGGGGGGAGACCCAGTACTTC. It translates to CASSSGGVGGETQYF. The full variable domain, its missing parts supplied by reference TRBV7-2 and TRBJ2-5, is GAGVSQSPSNKVTEKGKDVELRCDPISGHTALYWYRQSLGQGLEFLIYFQGNSAPDKSGLPSDRFSAERTGGSVSTLTIQRTQQEDSAVYLCASSSGGVGGETQYFGPGTRLLVL.

The chain is built from TRBV30 and TRBJ2-2, with 7 bases aligning to TRBD1. The CDR3 contains 17 residues. J lost 4 bases, V lost 2 bases, and 13 bases had no gene match. CDR1 GTSNPN and CDR2 SVGIG come from the germline V gene (reference sequence). The CDR3 DNA reads TGTGCCTGGAGTCCGTACAGGGGCCCGAGGGGCACCGGGGAGCTGTTTTTT. It encodes CAWSPYRGPRGTGELFF.

The chain is built from TRBV5-1 and TRBJ2-7, with D perhaps TRBD2 (7 bases). Per germline, CDR1 SGHRS and CDR2 YFSETQ. Trimming left V 7 bases short and J 2 bases short, with 19 bases between. This CDR3 has 15 amino acids. CDR3 loop: CASADEGGVAYEQYF. CDR3 nucleotides: TGCGCCAGCGCCGACGAGGGGGGGGTTGCCTACGAGCAGTACTTC.

A remark on this clone: Different DNA sequences within this sample yield the same CDR3. The chain uses TRBV9 and TRBJ1-1; the D is unclear. This CDR3 contains 13 residues. V gave up 2 bases and J gave up 2 bases, with 7 bases separating them. Germline loops: CDR1 SGDLS, CDR2 YYNGEE. This CDR3 reads CASSVQVNTEAFF. For the CDR3, the DNA is TGTGCCAGCAGCGTGCAGGTAAACACTGAAGCTTTCTTT.

The chain has TRBV7-2 and TRBJ2-5, with 11 positions matching TRBD2. Trimming cost V 5 bases and J 5 bases; bases outside gene matches: 13. The length of the CDR3 is 17 residues. From germline, CDR1 is SGHTA and CDR2 FQGNSA. CDR3 residues: CASSNPSGGPHRETQYF. CDR3 sequence (DNA): TGTGCCAGCAGCAACCCTAGCGGGGGGCCCCACCGGGAGACCCAGTACTTC.

Note on this clone: The junction differs from germline at one of its ends, possibly a read error. This rearrangement joins TRBV7-9 to TRBJ1-1; D unresolved. The CDR3 is 16 amino acids. In germline, CDR1 is SEHNR, CDR2 FQNEAQ (reference sequence). In nucleotides, the CDR3 is TGTTCCAGCAGCTTAGCGCGAGTCAGCGCCAACACTGAAGCTTTCTTT. Amino acid sequence: CSSSLARVSANTEAFF.

The V and J genes are TRBV6-1 and TRBJ2-5, with 8 bases aligning to TRBD1. The last part of the DNA fits TRBJ2-7 better; the J call may be wrong. From germline, CDR1 is MNHNS and CDR2 SASEGT. The CDR3 length is 15 residues. In DNA form, the CDR3 reads TGTGCCAGCAGTGACCGGACAGGGCATCCCTACGAGCAGTACTTC. This codes for CASSDRTGHPYEQYF.

This clone was seen once. This sequence joins TRBV30 and TRBJ1-4; TRBD1 matches 8 bases. With V trimmed by 2 bases and J by 8 bases, 4 bases remained unmatched. CDR3 length: 13 amino acids. Germline CDR1 reads GTSNPN; CDR2 reads SVGIG (reference sequence). CDR3: CAWSSRGQEKLFF. CDR3 sequence (DNA): TGTGCCTGGAGTTCCAGGGGGCAGGAAAAACTGTTTTTT.

This clone came up a few times. The chain employs TRBV19 and TRBJ1-1, with 7 bases lining up with TRBD1. Germline trimming cut 7 bases from V and 4 bases from J; bases unmatched to any gene: 12. Looked up from germline, CDR1 is LNHDA and CDR2 is SQIVND (reference sequence). The CDR3 extends over 15 amino acids. The CDR3 DNA reads TGTGCCAGTACCCTTGGCCCAGGGGGAAGCACTGAAGCTTTCTTT. It yields the protein CASTLGPGGSTEAFF.

This clone was detected a few times. The rearrangement links TRBV7-8 to TRBJ2-5; possible D gene TRBD2, 6 bases. Germline V gives CDR1 SGHVS, CDR2 FQNEAQ. The CDR3 contains 16 residues. V lost 6 bases and J lost 4, with 21 bases in between. CDR3 residues: CASRYTGTLRSETQYF. The CDR3, as DNA: TGTGCCAGCAGGTACACCGGGACTTTAAGGTCAGAGACCCAGTACTTC.

Comments on this clone: Different DNA sequences within this sample yield the same CDR3. The chain carries TRBV7-2 and TRBJ2-5, with D unresolved. V gave up 4 bases and J gave up 3 bases, with 3 bases separating them. From germline, CDR1 is SGHTA and CDR2 FQGNSA. The CDR3 contains 11 residues. In nucleotides, the CDR3 is TGTGCCAGCAGCTCGGAAGAGACCCAGTACTTC. Translated: CASSSEETQYF.

The rearrangement uses TRBV5-4 and TRBJ2-5; TRBD1 aligns across 8 bases. The end of the DNA is better explained by TRBJ2-7, so the J call may be wrong. CDR1 is SGHNT, CDR2 YYREEE, per germline (reference sequence). The CDR3 runs to 16 residues. In DNA form, the CDR3 reads TGTGCCAGCAGCCTGCTTCCTCCAACAGGGGGCTACGAGCAGTACTTC. It yields the protein CASSLLPPTGGYEQYF.

About this clone: At the DNA level, this CDR3 is encoded by other sequences in the same sample as well. This sequence joins TRBV10-3 and TRBJ2-5, with 7 positions matching TRBD1. CDR1 ENHRY and CDR2 SYGVKD come from the germline V gene. This CDR3 is built from 14 residues. The trim removed 4 bases at V and 4 bases at J, leaving 6 bases unmatched. The CDR3 loop is CAISGQTGRETQYF. CDR3 DNA sequence: TGTGCCATCAGTGGGCAGACAGGGCGAGAGACCCAGTACTTC.

The DNA of the CDR3 is TGCGCCAGCAGTGATTCTAGCGGGAGCGGGTACGAGCAGTACTTC. Residues: CASSDSSGSGYEQYF. The rearrangement uses TRBV10-2 and TRBJ2-7; 10 bases fit TRBD2. The CDR3 has 15 amino acids. Germline trimming cut 3 bases from V and 4 bases from J; bases unmatched to any gene: 6. The germline CDR1 and CDR2 sequences are WSHSY and SAAADI.

Written as DNA, the CDR3 is TGTGCCAGCAGCTTAACCCTAGCGGGGAGCACAGATACGCAGTATTTT. Translated: CASSLTLAGSTDTQYF. The rearrangement uses TRBV7-9 and TRBJ2-3; 9 bases align to TRBD2. The germline CDR1 and CDR2 sequences are SEHNR and FQNEAQ (reference sequence). Trimming took 2 bases from V and 0 from J; bases not matched to a gene: 3. The CDR3 is 16 amino acids.